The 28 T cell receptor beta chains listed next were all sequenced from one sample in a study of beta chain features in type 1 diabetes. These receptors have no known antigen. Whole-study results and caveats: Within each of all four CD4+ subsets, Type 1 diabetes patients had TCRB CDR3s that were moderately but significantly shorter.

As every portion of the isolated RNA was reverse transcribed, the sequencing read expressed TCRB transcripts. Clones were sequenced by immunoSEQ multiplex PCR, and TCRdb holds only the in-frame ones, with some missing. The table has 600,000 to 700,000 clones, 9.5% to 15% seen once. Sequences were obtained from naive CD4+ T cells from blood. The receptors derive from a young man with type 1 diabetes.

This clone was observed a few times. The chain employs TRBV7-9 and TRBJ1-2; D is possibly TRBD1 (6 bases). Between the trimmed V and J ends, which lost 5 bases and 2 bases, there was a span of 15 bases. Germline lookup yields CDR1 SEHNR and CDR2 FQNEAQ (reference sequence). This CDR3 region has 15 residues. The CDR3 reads CASSGREGVNYGYTF. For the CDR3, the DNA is TGTGCCAGCAGCGGTAGGGAGGGGGTCAACTATGGCTACACCTTC.

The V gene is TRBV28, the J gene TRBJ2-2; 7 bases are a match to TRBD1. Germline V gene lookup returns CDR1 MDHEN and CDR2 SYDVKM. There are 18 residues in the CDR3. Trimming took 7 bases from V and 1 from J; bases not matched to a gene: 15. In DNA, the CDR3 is TGTGCCAGCATTCCCCGACAAGGGGGCGGACAGAACACCGGGGAGCTGTTTTTT. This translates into CASIPRQGGGQNTGELFF.

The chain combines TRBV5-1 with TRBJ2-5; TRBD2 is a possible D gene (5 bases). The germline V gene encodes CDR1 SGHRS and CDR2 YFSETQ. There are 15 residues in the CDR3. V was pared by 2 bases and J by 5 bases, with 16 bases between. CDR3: CASSFSGNPEETQYF. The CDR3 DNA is TGCGCCAGCAGCTTCTCCGGGAACCCCGAGGAGACCCAGTACTTC.

In DNA form, the CDR3 reads TGTGCCAGTCATCCAGGACAGGGGGCCACTGAAGCTTTCTTT. It translates to CASHPGQGATEAFF. This chain joins TRBV6-6 and TRBJ1-1, with 11 bases lining up with TRBD1. Unmatched junction bases numbered 7, after V lost 9 bases and J lost 4 bases. Per the germline V gene, CDR1 is MNHNY and CDR2 is SVGAGI (reference sequence). There are 14 residues in the CDR3.

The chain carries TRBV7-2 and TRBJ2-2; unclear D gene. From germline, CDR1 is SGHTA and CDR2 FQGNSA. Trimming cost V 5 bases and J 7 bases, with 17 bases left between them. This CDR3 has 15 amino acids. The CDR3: CASSAPQTLHGELFF. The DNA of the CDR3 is TGTGCCAGCAGCGCCCCTCAGACTCTTCACGGGGAGCTGTTTTTT. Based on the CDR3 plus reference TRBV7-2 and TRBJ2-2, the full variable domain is GAGVSQSPSNKVTEKGKDVELRCDPISGHTALYWYRQSLGQGLEFLIYFQGNSAPDKSGLPSDRFSAERTGGSVSTLTIQRTQQEDSAVYLCASSAPQTLHGELFFGEGSRLTVL.

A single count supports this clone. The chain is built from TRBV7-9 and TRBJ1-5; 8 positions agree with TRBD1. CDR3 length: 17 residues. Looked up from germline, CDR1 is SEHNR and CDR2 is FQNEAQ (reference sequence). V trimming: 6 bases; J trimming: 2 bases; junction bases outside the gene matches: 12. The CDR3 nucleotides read TGTGCCAGCAGTCCCTCCCCCGGGACAGGTCGCAATCAGCCCCAGCATTTT. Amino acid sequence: CASSPSPGTGRNQPQHF.

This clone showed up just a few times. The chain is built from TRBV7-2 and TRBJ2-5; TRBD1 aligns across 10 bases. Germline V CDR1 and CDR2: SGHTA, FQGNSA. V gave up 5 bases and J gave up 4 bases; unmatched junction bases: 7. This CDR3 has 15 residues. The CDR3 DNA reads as TGTGCCAGCAGCCAACGGACAGGGGGAGGAGAGACCCAGTACTTC. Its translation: CASSQRTGGGETQYF.

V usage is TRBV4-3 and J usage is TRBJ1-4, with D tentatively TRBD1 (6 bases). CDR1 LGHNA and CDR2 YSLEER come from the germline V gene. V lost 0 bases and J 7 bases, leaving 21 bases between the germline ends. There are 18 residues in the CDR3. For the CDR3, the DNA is TGCGCCAGCAGCCAAGACCCCCCAGTGACAGGATGGAGTGAAAAACTGTTTTTT. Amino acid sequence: CASSQDPPVTGWSEKLFF.

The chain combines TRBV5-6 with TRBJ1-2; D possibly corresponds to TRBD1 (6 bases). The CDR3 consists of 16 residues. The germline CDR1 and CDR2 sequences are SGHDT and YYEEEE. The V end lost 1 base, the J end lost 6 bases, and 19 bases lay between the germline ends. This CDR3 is CASSLYRVGIMDGYTF. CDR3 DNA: TGTGCCAGCAGCTTGTACAGGGTCGGGATAATGGATGGCTACACCTTC.

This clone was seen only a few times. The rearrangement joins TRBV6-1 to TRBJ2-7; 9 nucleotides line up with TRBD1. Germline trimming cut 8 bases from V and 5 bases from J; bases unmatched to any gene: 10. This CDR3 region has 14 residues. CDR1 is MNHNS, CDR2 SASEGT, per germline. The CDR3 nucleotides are TGTGCCAGCGGCCCGACAGGGGGATCCCACGAGCAGTACTTC. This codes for CASGPTGGSHEQYF.

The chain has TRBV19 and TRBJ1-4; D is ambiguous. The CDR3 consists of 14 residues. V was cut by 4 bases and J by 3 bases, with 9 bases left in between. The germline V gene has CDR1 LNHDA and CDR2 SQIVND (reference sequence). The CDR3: CASSRTRSNEKLFF. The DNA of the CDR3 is TGTGCCAGTAGTAGGACTCGGTCTAATGAAAAACTGTTTTTT.

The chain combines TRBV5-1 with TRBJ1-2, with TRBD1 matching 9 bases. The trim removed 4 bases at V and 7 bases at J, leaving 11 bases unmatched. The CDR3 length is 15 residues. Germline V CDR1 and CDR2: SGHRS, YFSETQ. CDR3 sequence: CASSPPDRGGGGYTF. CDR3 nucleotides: TGCGCCAGCAGCCCGCCGGACAGGGGAGGTGGTGGCTACACCTTC.

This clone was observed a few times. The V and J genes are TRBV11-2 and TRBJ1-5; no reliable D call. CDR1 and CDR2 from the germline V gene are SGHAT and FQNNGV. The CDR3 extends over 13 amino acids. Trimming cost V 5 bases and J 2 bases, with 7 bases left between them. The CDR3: CASSTDGNQPQHF. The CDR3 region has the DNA TGTGCCAGCAGCACGGACGGCAATCAGCCCCAGCATTTT.

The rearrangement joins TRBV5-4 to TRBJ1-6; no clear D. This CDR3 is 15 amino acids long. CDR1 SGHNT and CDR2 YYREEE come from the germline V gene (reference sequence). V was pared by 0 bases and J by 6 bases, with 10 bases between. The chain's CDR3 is CASSLGPVGNSPLHF. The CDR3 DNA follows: TGTGCCAGCAGCTTGGGGCCGGTGGGTAATTCACCCCTCCACTTT. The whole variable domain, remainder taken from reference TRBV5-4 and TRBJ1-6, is ETGVTQSPTHLIKTRGQQVTLRCSSQSGHNTVSWYQQALGQGPQFIFQYYREEENGRGNFPPRFSGLQFPNYSSELNVNALELDDSALYLCASSLGPVGNSPLHFGNGTRLTVT.

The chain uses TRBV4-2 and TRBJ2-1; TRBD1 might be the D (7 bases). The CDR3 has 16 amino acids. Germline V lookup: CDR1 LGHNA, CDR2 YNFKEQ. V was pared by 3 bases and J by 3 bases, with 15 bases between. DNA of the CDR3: TGTGCCAGCAGCCAGAATCTCCAGGGGGGCTACAATGAGCAGTTCTTC. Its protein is CASSQNLQGGYNEQFF.

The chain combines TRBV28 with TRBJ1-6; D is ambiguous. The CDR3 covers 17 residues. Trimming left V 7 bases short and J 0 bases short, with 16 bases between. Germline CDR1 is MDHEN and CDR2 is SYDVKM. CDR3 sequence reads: CASTPPDGSSYNSPLHF. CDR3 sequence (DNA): TGTGCCAGCACCCCTCCGGACGGGAGCTCCTATAATTCACCCCTCCACTTT.

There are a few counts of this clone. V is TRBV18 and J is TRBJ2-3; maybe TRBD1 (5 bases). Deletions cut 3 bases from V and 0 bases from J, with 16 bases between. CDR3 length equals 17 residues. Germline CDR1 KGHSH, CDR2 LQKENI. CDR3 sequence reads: CASSPNQFRQSTDTQYF. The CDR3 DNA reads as TGTGCCAGCTCACCGAATCAATTCAGACAGAGCACAGATACGCAGTATTTT.

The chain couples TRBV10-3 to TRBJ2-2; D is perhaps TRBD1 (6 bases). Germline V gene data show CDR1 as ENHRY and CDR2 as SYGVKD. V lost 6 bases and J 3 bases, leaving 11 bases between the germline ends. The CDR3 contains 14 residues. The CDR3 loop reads CAISQQGDTGELFF. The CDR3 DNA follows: TGTGCCATCAGCCAACAGGGAGACACCGGGGAGCTGTTTTTT.

The CDR3 region is CASSLGQGGYNEQFF. Here the CDR3 DNA reads TGTGCCAGCAGCTTAGGACAGGGTGGATACAATGAGCAGTTCTTC. This chain links TRBV7-6 with TRBJ2-1; 7 positions match TRBD1. The CDR3 totals 15 residues. V lost 1 base and J lost 4; bases outside the gene matches: 4. Germline CDR1 reads SGHVS; CDR2 reads FNYEAQ.

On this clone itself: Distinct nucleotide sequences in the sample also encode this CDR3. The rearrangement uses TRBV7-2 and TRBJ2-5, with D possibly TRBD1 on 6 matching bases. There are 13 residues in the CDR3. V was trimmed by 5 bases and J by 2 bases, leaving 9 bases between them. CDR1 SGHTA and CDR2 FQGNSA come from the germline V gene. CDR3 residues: CASSTGQQETQYF. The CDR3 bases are TGTGCCAGCAGCACGGGACAACAAGAGACCCAGTACTTC. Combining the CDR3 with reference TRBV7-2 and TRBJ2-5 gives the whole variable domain GAGVSQSPSNKVTEKGKDVELRCDPISGHTALYWYRQSLGQGLEFLIYFQGNSAPDKSGLPSDRFSAERTGGSVSTLTIQRTQQEDSAVYLCASSTGQQETQYFGPGTRLLVL.

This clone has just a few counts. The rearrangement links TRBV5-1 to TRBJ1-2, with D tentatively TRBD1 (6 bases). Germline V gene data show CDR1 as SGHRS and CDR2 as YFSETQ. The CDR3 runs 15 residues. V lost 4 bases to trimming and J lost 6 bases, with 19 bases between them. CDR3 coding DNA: TGCGCCAGCAGCCAGGAGTGGGGGCCCGAGGATGGCTACACCTTC. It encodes CASSQEWGPEDGYTF.

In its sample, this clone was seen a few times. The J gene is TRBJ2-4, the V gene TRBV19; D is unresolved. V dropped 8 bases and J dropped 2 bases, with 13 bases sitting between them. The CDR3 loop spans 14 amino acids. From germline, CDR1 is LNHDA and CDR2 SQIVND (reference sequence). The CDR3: CASAADISKNIQYF. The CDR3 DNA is TGTGCCAGTGCGGCCGACATCTCCAAAAACATTCAGTACTTC.

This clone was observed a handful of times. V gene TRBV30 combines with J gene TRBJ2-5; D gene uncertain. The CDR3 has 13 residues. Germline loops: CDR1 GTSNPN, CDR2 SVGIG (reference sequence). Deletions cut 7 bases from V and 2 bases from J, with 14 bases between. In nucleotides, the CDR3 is TGTGCCTCCGAGACACTGCTTCAAGAGACCCAGTACTTC. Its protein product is CASETLLQETQYF. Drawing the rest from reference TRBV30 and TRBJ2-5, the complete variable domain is SQTIHQWPATLVQPVGSPLSLECTVEGTSNPNLYWYRQAAGRGLQLLFYSVGIGQISSEVPQNLSASRPQDRQFILSSKKLLLSDSGFYLCASETLLQETQYFGPGTRLLVL.

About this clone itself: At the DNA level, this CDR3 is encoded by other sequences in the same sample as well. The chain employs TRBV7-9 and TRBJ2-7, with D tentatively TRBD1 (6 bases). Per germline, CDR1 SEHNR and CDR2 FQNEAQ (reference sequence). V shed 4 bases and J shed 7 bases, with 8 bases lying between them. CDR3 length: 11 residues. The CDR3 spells CASSSGTEQYF. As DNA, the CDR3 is TGTGCCAGCAGCTCAGGGACAGAGCAGTACTTC.

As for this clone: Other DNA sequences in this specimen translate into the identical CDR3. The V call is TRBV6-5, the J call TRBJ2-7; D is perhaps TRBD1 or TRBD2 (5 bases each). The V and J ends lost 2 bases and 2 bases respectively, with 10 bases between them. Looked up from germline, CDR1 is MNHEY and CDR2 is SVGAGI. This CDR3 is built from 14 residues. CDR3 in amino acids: CASSYGGGAYEQYF. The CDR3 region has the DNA TGTGCCAGCAGTTACGGTGGGGGAGCCTACGAGCAGTACTTC.

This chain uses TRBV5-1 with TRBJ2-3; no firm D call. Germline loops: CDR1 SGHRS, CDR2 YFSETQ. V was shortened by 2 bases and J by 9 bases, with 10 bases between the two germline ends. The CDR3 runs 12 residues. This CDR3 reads CASSLNEATQYF. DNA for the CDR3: TGCGCCAGCAGCTTAAATGAGGCCACGCAGTATTTT.

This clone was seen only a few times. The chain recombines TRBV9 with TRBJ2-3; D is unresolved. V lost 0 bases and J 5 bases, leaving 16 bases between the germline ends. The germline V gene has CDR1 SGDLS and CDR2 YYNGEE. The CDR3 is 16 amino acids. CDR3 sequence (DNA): TGTGCCAGCAGCGTAGGGTCGGCCTCCCTAGGAGATACGCAGTATTTT. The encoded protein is CASSVGSASLGDTQYF.

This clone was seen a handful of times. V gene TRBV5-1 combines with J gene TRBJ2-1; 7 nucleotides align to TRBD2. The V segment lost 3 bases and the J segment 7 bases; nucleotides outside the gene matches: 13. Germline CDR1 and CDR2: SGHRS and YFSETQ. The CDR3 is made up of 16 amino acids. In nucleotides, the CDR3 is TGCGCCAGCAGCTGGGGGAGCGGGGCAAGCCGTAATGAGCAGTTCTTC. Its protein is CASSWGSGASRNEQFF.